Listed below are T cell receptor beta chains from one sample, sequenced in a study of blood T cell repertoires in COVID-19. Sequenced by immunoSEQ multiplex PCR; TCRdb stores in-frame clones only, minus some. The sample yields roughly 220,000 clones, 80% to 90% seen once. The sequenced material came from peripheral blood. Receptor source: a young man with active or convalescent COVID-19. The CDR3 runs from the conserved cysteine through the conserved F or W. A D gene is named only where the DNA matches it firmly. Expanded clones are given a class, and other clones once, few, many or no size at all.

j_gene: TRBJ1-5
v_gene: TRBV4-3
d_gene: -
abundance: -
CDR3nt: TGCGCCAGCAGCCAAGATCCAGGCTCCGGTCAGCCCCAGCATTTT
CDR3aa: CASSQDPGSGQPQHF

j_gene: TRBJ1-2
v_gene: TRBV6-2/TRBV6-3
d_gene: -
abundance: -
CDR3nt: TGTGCCAGCAGTTATGACACAGGCTACACCTTC
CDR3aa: CASSYDTGYTF

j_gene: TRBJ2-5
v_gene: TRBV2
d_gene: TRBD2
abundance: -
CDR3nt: TGTGCCAGCACTCGGGGGGGTGAGACCCAGTACTTC
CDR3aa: CASTRGGETQYF

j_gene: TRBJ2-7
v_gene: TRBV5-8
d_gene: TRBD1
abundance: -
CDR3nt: TGTGCCAGCAGCTTAAGGGACAGAGTGTACGAGCAGTACTTC
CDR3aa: CASSLRDRVYEQYF

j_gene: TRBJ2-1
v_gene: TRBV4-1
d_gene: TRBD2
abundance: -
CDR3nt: TGCGCCAGCAGCTCCGGGACTAGCGGAGTTTACAATGAGCAGTTCTTC
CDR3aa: CASSSGTSGVYNEQFF

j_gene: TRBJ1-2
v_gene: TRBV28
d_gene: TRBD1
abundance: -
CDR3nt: TGTGCCAGCAGTCTGACAGGGTTTGGCTACACCTTC
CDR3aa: CASSLTGFGYTF

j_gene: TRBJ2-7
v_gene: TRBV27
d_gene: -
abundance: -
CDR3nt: TGTGCCAGCAGTTTATCGGCGGATTTCCGGCTATTCTACGAGCAGTACTTC
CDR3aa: CASSLSADFRLFYEQYF

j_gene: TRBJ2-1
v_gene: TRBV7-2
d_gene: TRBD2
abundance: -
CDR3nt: TGTGCCAGCAGCTTGGGAGGGATAACGAGGGAGCAGTTCTTC
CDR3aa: CASSLGGITREQFF

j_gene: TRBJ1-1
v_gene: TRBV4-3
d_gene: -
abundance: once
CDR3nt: TGCGCCAGCAGCCAGCGGGGGGGGTCCCCTGAAGCTTTCTTT
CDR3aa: CASSQRGGSPEAFF

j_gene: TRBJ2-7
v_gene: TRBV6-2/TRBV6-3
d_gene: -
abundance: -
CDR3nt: TGTGCCAGCAGTTACCCGTACTACGAGCAGTACTTC
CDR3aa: CASSYPYYEQYF

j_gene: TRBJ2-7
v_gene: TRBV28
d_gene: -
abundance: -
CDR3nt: TGTGCCAGCGCAGGAGGGGGGGCTGCGCAGTACTTC
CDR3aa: CASAGGGAAQYF

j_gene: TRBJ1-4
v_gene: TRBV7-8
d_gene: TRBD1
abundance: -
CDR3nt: TGTGCCAGCAGCCCTCGGACAGGGAGTGCAACTAATGAAAAACTGTTTTTT
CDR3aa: CASSPRTGSATNEKLFF

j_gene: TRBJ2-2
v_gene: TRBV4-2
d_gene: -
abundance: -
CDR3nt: TGTGCCAGCAGCCAAGGGGAGGGGGAGCTGTTTTTT
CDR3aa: CASSQGEGELFF

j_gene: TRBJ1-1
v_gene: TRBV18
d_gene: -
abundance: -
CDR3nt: TGTGCCAGCTCACTTCAGGGGTCTGAAGCTTTCTTT
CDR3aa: CASSLQGSEAFF

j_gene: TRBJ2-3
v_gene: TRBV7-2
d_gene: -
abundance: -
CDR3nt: TGTGCCAGCAGCTTAATTGGCTCTCCGGACTCGCAGTATTTT
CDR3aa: CASSLIGSPDSQYF

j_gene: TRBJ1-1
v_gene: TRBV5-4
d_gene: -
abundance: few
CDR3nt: TGTGCCAGCAGCTTGGGACACTTGAACACTGAAGCTTTCTTT
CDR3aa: CASSLGHLNTEAFF

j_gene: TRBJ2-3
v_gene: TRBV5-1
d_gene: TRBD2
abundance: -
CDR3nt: TGCGCCAGCATAGCGGGAGGGAGCACAGATACGCAGTATTTT
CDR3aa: CASIAGGSTDTQYF

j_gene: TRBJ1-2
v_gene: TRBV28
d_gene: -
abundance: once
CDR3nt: TGTGCCAGCAACCTCCCCGGGACACCTAACTATGGCTACACCTTC
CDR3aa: CASNLPGTPNYGYTF

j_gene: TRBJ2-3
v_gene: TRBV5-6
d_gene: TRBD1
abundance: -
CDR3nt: TGTGCCAGCAGACGGGACAGGGACACAGATACGCAGTATTTT
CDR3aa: CASRRDRDTDTQYF

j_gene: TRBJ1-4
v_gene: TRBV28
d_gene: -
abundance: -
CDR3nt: TGTGCCAGCAGCAGCAGACAAAATGAAAAACTGTTTTTT
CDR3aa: CASSSRQNEKLFF

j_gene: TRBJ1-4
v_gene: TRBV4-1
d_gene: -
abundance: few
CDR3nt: TGCGCCAGCAGCCAAGACGCTCTCCCGACGGACAGTAATGAAAAACTGTTTTTT
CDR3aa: CASSQDALPTDSNEKLFF

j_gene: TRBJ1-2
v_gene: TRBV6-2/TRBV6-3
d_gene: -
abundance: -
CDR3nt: TGTGCCAGCAGCTATACAGGGAACTATTATGGCTACACCTTC
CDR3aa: CASSYTGNYYGYTF

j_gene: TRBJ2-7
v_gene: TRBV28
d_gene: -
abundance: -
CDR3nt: TGTGCCAGCAGTTTCCGGACTGTCAGCTCCTACGAGCAGTACTTC
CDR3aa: CASSFRTVSSYEQYF

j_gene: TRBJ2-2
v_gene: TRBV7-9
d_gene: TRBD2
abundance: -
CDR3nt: TGTGCCAGCAGCTGGCTAGCGGGAGGAAGTACCGGGGAGCTGTTTTTT
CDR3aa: CASSWLAGGSTGELFF

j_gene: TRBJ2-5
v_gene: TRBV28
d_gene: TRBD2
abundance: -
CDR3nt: TGTGCCAGCAGTACGTTCTCAGCGGGGGGTGAGACCCAGTACTTC
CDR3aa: CASSTFSAGGETQYF

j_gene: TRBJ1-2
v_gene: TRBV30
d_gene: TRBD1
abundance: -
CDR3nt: TGTGCCTGGAATGGTCTAGGGACAGGACCCCATGGCTACACCTTC
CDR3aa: CAWNGLGTGPHGYTF

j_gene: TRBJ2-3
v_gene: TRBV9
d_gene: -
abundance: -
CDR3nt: TGTGCCAGCAGCGTCAGACTTTCAAGCACAGATACGCAGTATTTT
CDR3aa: CASSVRLSSTDTQYF

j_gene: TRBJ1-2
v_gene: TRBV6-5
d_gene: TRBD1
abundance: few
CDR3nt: TGTGCCAGCAGTTTCCTCAGCAGGGGGGCCGACTATGGCTACACCTTC
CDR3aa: CASSFLSRGADYGYTF

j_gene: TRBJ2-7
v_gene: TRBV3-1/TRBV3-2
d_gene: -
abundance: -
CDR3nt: TGTGCCAGCAGCCAAGGCCCCGGGAGCTACGAGCAGTACTTC
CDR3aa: CASSQGPGSYEQYF

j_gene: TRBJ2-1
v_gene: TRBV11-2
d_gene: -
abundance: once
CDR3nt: TGTGCCAGCAGCTTAGAAGTCCTAGCAGCCTGGAATGAGCAGTTCTTC
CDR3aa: CASSLEVLAAWNEQFF

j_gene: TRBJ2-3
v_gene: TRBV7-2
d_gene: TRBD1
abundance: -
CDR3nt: TGTGCCAGCAGCCCCCGCCCGAGACCTGGGACAGGGGGTGCAGATACGCAGTATTTT
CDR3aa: CASSPRPRPGTGGADTQYF

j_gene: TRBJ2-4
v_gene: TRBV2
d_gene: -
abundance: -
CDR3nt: TGTGCCAGCAGGGACGGAGGGGTAGCCAAAAACATTCAGTACTTC
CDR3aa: CASRDGGVAKNIQYF

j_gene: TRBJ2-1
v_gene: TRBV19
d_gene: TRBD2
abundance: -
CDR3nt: TGTGCCAGTAGTATAGTTTACCCCCCAGCGGGGGTCTACAATGAGCAGTTCTTC
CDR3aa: CASSIVYPPAGVYNEQFF